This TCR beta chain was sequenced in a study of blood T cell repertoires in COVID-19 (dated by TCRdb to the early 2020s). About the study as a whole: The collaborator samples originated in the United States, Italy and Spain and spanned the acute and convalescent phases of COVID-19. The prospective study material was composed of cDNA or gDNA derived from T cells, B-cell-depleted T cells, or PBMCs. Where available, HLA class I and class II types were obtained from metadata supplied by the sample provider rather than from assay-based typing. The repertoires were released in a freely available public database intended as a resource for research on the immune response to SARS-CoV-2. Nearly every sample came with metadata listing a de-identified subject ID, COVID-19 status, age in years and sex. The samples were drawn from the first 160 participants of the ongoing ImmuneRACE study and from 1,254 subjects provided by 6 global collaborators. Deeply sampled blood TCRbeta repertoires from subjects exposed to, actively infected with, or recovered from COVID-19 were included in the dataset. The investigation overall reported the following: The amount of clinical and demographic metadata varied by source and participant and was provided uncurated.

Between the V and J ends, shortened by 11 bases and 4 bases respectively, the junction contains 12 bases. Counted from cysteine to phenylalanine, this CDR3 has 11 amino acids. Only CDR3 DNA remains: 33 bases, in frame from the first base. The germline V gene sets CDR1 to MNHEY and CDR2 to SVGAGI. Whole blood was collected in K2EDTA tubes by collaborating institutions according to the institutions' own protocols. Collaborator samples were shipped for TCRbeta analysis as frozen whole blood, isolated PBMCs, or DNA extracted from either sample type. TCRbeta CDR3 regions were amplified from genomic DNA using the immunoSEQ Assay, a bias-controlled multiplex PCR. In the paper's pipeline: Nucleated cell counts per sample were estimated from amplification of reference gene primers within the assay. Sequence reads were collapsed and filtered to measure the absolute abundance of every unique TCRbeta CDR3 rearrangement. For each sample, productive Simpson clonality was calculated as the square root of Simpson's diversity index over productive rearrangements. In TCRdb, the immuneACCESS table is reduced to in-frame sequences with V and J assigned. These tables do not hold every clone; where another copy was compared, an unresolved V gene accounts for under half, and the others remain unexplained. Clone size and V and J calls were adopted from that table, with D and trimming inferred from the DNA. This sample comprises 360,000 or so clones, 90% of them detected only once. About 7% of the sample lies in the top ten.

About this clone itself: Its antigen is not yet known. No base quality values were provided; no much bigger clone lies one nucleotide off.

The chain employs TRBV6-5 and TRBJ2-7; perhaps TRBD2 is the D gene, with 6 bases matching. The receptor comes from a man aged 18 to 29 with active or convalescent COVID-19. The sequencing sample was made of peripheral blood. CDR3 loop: CASTRGYEQYF. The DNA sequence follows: TGTGCCTCCACGCGGGGATACGAGCAGTACTTC.